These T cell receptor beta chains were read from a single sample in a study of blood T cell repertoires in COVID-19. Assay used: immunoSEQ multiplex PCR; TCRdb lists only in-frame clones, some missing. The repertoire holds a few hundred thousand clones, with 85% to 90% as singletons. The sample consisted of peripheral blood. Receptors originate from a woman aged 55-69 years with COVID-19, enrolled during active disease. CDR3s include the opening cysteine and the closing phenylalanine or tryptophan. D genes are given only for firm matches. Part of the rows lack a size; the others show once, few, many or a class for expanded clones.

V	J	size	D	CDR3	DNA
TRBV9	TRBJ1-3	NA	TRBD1	CASSVGGTVGNTIYF	TGTGCCAGCAGCGTAGGGGGGACAGTCGGAAACACCATATATTTT
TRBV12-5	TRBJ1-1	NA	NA	CASGPTELNTEAFF	TGTGCTAGTGGTCCCACAGAATTGAACACTGAAGCTTTCTTT
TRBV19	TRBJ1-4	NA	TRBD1	CASSRTGTVAEKLFF	TGTGCCAGTTCTAGAACCGGGACAGTAGCCGAAAAACTGTTTTTT
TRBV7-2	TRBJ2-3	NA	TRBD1	CASSFGTGSDTDTQYF	TGTGCCAGCAGCTTCGGGACAGGGAGCGACACAGATACGCAGTATTTT
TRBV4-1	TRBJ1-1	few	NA	CASSHGNTEAFF	TGCGCCAGCAGCCACGGGAACACTGAAGCTTTCTTT
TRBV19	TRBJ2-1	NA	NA	CASSIRADEQFF	TGTGCCAGTAGTATCAGGGCAGATGAGCAGTTCTTC
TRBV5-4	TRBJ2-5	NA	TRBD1	CASSWGQGQETQYF	TGTGCCAGCAGCTGGGGACAGGGTCAAGAGACCCAGTACTTC
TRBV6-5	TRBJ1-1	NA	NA	CASREDRNTEAFF	TGTGCCAGCAGGGAGGACAGGAACACTGAAGCTTTCTTT
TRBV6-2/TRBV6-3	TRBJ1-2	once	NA	CASSLLRGFYGYTF	TGTGCCAGCAGTCTACTCAGGGGTTTCTATGGCTACACCTTC
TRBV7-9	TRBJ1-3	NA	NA	CASSLDSSGNTIYF	TGTGCCAGCAGCTTAGACAGCTCTGGAAACACCATATATTTT
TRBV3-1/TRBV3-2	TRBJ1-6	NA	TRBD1	CASSADRGGSPLHF	TGTGCCAGCAGCGCGGACAGGGGGGGTTCACCCCTCCACTTT
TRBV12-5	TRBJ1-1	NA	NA	CASTPGYTEAFF	TGTGCTAGTACCCCGGGGTACACTGAAGCTTTCTTT
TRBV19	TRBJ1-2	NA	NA	CASSPPTVLTHGYTF	TGTGCCAGTAGTCCTCCCACAGTCCTCACCCATGGCTACACCTTC
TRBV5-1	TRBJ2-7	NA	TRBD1	CASSPRQGGYEQYF	TGCGCCAGCAGCCCCAGACAGGGTGGGTACGAGCAGTACTTC
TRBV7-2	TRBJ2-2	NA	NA	CASREGHANTGELFF	TGTGCCAGCAGAGAGGGACACGCGAACACCGGGGAGCTGTTTTTT
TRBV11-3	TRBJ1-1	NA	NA	CASSLEVDSEAFF	TGTGCCAGCAGCTTAGAAGTCGACAGTGAAGCTTTCTTT
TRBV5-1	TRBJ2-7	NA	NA	CASARESDSYEQYF	TGCGCCAGCGCGAGGGAGTCCGACTCCTACGAGCAGTACTTC
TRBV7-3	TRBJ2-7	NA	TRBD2	CASSLNSGGEQYF	TGTGCCAGCAGCTTAAATTCGGGGGGTGAGCAGTACTTC
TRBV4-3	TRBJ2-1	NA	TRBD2	CASSQASGGAPHEQFF	TGCGCCAGCAGCCAAGCAAGCGGGGGGGCACCCCATGAGCAGTTCTTC
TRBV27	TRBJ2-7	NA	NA	CASSFSPTYEQYF	TGTGCCAGCAGTTTTAGCCCCACCTACGAGCAGTACTTC
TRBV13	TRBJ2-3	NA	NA	CASSLGQNTQYF	TGTGCCAGCAGCTTAGGACAGAATACGCAGTATTTT
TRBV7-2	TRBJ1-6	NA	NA	CASSEPRGNSPLHF	TGTGCCAGCAGCGAGCCTCGGGGTAATTCACCCCTCCACTTT
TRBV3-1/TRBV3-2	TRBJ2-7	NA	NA	CASSGTGSGYEQYF	TGTGCCAGCAGCGGCACAGGGAGTGGCTACGAGCAGTACTTC
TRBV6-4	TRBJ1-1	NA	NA	CASKRAAGLGDTEAFF	TGTGCCAGCAAGCGCGCGGCAGGACTTGGCGACACTGAAGCTTTCTTT
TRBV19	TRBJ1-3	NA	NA	CAISTDSGARSSGNTIYF	TGTGCCATCTCGACCGATTCAGGGGCCCGAAGCTCTGGAAACACCATATATTTT
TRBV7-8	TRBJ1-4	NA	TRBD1	CASSFGQGGSRLFF	TGTGCCAGCAGCTTTGGACAGGGTGGATCTCGGCTGTTTTTT
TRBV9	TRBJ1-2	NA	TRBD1	CASSVDRTGDHWGYTF	TGTGCCAGCAGCGTAGACCGGACAGGGGACCACTGGGGCTACACCTTC
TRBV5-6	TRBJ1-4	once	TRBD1	CASSLASGRGDEKLFF	TGTGCCAGCAGCTTGGCCAGCGGCAGGGGGGATGAAAAACTGTTTTTT
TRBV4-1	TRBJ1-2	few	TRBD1	CASSRQPGTGGSNGYTF	TGCGCCAGCAGCCGACAACCCGGGACAGGGGGATCGAATGGCTACACCTTC
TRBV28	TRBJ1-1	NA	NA	CASTLQVGTEAFF	TGTGCCAGCACCCTACAGGTGGGCACTGAAGCTTTCTTT
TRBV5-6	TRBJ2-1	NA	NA	CASRSQSNNNEQFF	TGTGCCAGCAGGTCACAGTCAAATAACAATGAGCAGTTCTTC
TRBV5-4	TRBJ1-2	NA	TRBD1	CASSLDRVGYGYTF	TGTGCCAGCAGTTTGGACAGGGTAGGCTATGGCTACACCTTC
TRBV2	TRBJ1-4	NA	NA	CASSGYRPNEKLFF	TGTGCCAGCAGTGGATACAGGCCTAATGAAAAACTGTTTTTT
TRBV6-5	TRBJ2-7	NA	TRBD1	CAIRQGVEQYF	TGTGCCATCAGACAGGGTGTAGAGCAGTACTTC
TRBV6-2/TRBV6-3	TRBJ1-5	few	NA	CASSSTGRAQPQHF	TGTGCCAGCAGTTCTACAGGGAGGGCTCAGCCCCAGCATTTT
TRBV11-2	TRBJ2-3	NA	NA	CASSLGGQSTDTQYF	TGTGCCAGCAGCTTAGGAGGGCAGAGCACAGATACGCAGTATTTT
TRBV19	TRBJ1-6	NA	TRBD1	CASQGTGNSPLHF	TGTGCCAGTCAAGGGACAGGGAATTCACCCCTCCACTTT
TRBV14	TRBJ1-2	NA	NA	CASSPPGQLVYGYTF	TGTGCCAGCAGCCCCCCCGGACAGCTAGTCTATGGCTACACCTTC
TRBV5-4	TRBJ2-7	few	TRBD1	CASSVPGQQVYEQYF	TGTGCCAGCAGCGTACCGGGACAGCAGGTTTACGAGCAGTACTTC
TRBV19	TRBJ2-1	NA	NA	CASSILDRRNEQFF	TGTGCCAGTAGTATCCTAGACCGACGAAATGAGCAGTTCTTC
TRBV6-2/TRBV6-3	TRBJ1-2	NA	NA	CASSLRHPATYGYTF	TGTGCCAGCAGTTTAAGACACCCAGCCACCTATGGCTACACCTTC
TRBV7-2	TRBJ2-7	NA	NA	CASSFTGFHEQYF	TGTGCCAGCAGCTTCACAGGGTTCCACGAGCAGTACTTC
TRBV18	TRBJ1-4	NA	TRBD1	CASSPAQGAATNEKLFF	TGTGCCAGCTCACCCGCACAGGGGGCGGCAACTAATGAAAAACTGTTTTTT
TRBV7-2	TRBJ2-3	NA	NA	CASSLGQPLRDTQYF	TGTGCCAGCAGCTTAGGACAGCCTTTACGGGATACGCAGTATTTT